The T cell receptor beta chain described here comes from a study of sequential checkpoint blockade in melanoma. Germline V lookup: CDR1 MDHEN, CDR2 SYDVKM. The CDR3 loop spans 13 amino acids. V shed 5 bases and J shed 7 bases, with 14 bases lying between them. Described treatment: randomized to nivolumab then ipilimumab (arm A) or the reverse (arm B). TCRdb's table, derived via immunoSEQ multiplex PCR, lists solely in-frame clones and lacks some. The sample has under 40,000 clones; 70% to 90% are singletons. Sequences were derived from CD8+ T cells sorted from blood (inferred from file names), sampled from a patient given nivolumab and ipilimumab in sequence. The V call is TRBV28, the J call TRBJ1-2, with D tentatively TRBD1 (6 bases). This TCR was recovered from a human donor with melanoma. The CDR3 coding sequence is TGTGCCAGCAGTGCACAGGGTTCAACTGGCTACACCTTC. This encodes CASSAQGSTGYTF.